This TCR beta chain originates from a study of cytotoxic CD8 clonotypes in ibrutinib-treated CLL. The CDR3 spans 14 residues. Trimming stripped 1 base from V and 8 bases from J, with 14 bases between. Germline V CDR1 and CDR2: SGHTA, FQGNSA. Sequencing used immunoSEQ multiplex PCR; TCRdb keeps in-frame clones, though not all of them. This table has 300,000 to 400,000 clones, about 61% appearing once. This sequence originates from a human donor with chronic lymphocytic leukemia. The source material was PBMCs, sampled after 36 months of ibrutinib treatment. V usage is TRBV7-2 and J usage is TRBJ1-2, with unresolved D. The DNA of the CDR3 is TGTGCCAGCAGCTTAGGACGGGCCGATCGCGGCTACACCTTC. Protein sequence: CASSLGRADRGYTF.